These T cell receptor beta chains were read from a single sample in a study of cytomegalovirus exposure and HLA in healthy donors. This table comes from immunoSEQ multiplex PCR, and its TCRdb copy is limited to in-frame clones, with some not included. The repertoire consists of more than 100,000 clones, with about two thirds occurring once and the leading ten covering approximately 4%. Sequences were obtained from PBMCs. Every receptor here comes from a man aged 50 to 60 in good health and CMV-seropositive. The CDR3 runs from the conserved cysteine through the conserved F or W. The D gene is left open where the match is weak. The listing skips clone size in some rows; elsewhere it reads once, few, many or a size class.

>TRBD1|TRBJ2-1|once|TRBV6-5
CASSYSQGVGNEQFF
TGTGCCAGCAGTTACTCACAGGGGGTTGGGAATGAGCAGTTCTTC
>TRBD1|TRBJ1-4|NA|TRBV19
CASTRGTGSSTNEKLFF
TGTGCCAGTACCCGAGGGACAGGTTCTTCAACTAATGAAAAACTGTTTTTT
>TRBD2|TRBJ2-7|NA|TRBV5-4
CASRRAGESYEQYF
TGTGCCAGCCGCCGAGCGGGAGAGTCTTACGAGCAGTACTTC
>NA|TRBJ2-3|once|TRBV4-2
CASSQDRWGQGTDTQYF
TGTGCCAGCAGCCAAGATCGTTGGGGGCAAGGCACAGATACGCAGTATTTT
>TRBD2|TRBJ2-3|NA|TRBV7-9
CSSSLTGLAEGRDTQYF
TGTTCCAGCAGCTTAACGGGACTAGCGGAGGGTAGAGATACGCAGTATTTT
>NA|TRBJ2-3|NA|TRBV4-2
CASSRQEGGTDTQYF
TGTGCCAGCAGCCGCCAAGAGGGCGGGACAGATACGCAGTATTTT
>TRBD2|TRBJ2-3|NA|TRBV10-1
CASSDTSGGSTDTQYF
TGCGCCAGCAGTGATACTAGCGGGGGAAGCACAGATACGCAGTATTTT
>TRBD1|TRBJ1-2|few|TRBV5-1
CASSPQTGDYGYTF
TGCGCCAGCAGCCCCCAGACAGGGGACTATGGCTACACCTTC
>NA|TRBJ2-5|many|TRBV5-4
CASTIQGGETQYF
TGTGCCAGCACCATACAGGGTGGAGAGACCCAGTACTTC
>TRBD1|TRBJ2-1|NA|TRBV5-6
CASSLGRDREFF
TGTGCCAGCAGCTTGGGACGGGACAGAGAGTTCTTC
>NA|TRBJ1-1|NA|TRBV28
CASSFLGRMNTEAFF
TGTGCCAGCAGTTTTTTGGGGAGGATGAACACTGAAGCTTTCTTT
>NA|TRBJ1-1|few|TRBV6-5
CASSYSPKNTEAFF
TGTGCCAGCAGTTACTCCCCAAAAAACACTGAAGCTTTCTTT
>TRBD2|TRBJ2-5|NA|TRBV7-9
CSSTRGTGGETETQYF
TGTTCCAGCACCCGGGGCACCGGGGGGGAAACGGAGACCCAGTACTTC
>TRBD2|TRBJ2-1|NA|TRBV7-2
CASSLTSGPYNEQFF
TGTGCCAGCAGCTTGACTAGCGGCCCCTACAATGAGCAGTTCTTC
>TRBD1|TRBJ2-5|few|TRBV7-9
CASSPRDRGKETQYF
TGTGCCAGCAGCCCCCGGGACAGGGGTAAAGAGACCCAGTACTTC
>NA|TRBJ1-1|once|TRBV7-9
CASSLEGGQEAFF
TGTGCCAGCAGCTTAGAGGGGGGGCAGGAAGCTTTCTTT
>TRBD2|TRBJ2-3|few|TRBV11-1
CASSVTSGKTDTQYF
TGTGCCAGCAGCGTTACTAGCGGGAAAACAGATACGCAGTATTTT